This entry concerns a single TCR beta chain. It has no known antigen specificity. Qualities for individual bases were not recorded, and no much larger clone is one base off. High-throughput TCR beta sequencing profiled peripheral blood CD8+ and CD4+ T cells from healthy donors, Susac syndrome patients and multiple sclerosis patients. Multiple sclerosis controls were treatment-naive patients with stable or active relapsing-remitting disease fulfilling revised McDonald criteria. CD8+ TEMRA cells were enriched by FACS, while bulk CD8+ and CD4+ T cells were purified by magnetic negative isolation. Blood was drawn into EDTA tubes, processed within 24 hours, and PBMCs were isolated by density gradient centrifugation. PBMCs intended for TCR sequencing were cryopreserved in liquid nitrogen and were subsequently thawed in a 37 degrees C water bath. The sorted or isolated CD4+, CD8+ and CD8+ TEMRA cells reached a purity of at least 90%.

RNA was extracted with the RNeasy kit and roughly 0.45 to 1 ug was reverse transcribed using random hexamers. The immunoSEQ multiplex PCR assay, which covers 54 Vbeta and 13 Jbeta segments, was used to amplify TCR beta CDR3 regions. To correct PCR amplification bias, a synthetic template baseline was used for both primer optimization and computational correction. In the authors' own workflow: Only productive sequences were kept, with reads annotated to V, D and J genes according to IMGT and analyzed in immunoSEQ Analyzer. To calculate clonality, Shannon entropy was normalized by log2 of the number of productive unique sequences and then subtracted from one. For each patient and control, public and private clones were evaluated among the 100 most prevalent clones. Susac-specific clones were defined as absent from healthy and MS cohorts, 1052 published viral clones and other ImmuneACCESS disease sequences. In TCRdb, the public reads were trimmed at Q25 with fastp and aligned with MiXCR, with productive beta chains retained. Rows are unified per CDR3 protein, each entry keeping the most common DNA and genes. V and J calls and clone size were set by TCRdb, not the authors. This sample has about 160,000 distinct CDR3 sequences in its table, and around 94% of those were observed once. The top ten clonotypes cover about 0.089% of the sample.

After removal of 3 bases from V and 6 bases from J, the junction retains 10 bases not matched to a gene. CDR1 and CDR2 are read off the germline V gene as KGHSH and LQKENI. The CDR3 spans 15 residues, from the cysteine through the phenylalanine. Only the CDR3 DNA stays, 45 bases, in frame from base 1. This entry comes from a study of CD8 T cells in Susac syndrome (dated by TCRdb to the late 2010s). About the study as a whole: The study used repertoire sequencing to test whether antigen drove CD8+ T cell activation and differentiation in Susac syndrome. Overall study results and their limits: The number of individuals in the TCR sequencing and HLA analysis was recognized as being relatively small.

The receptor chain draws on TRBV18 and TRBJ1-1; TRBD1 matches 7 bases in the middle. The sequence was collected from a human donor with multiple sclerosis. The sequenced sample was CD4+ T cells from PBMCs. The CDR3 sequence is CASSPSGTDDPEAFF. The bases are TGTGCCAGCTCACCCTCAGGGACAGATGATCCTGAAGCTTTCTTT.